Each of the 21 T cell receptor beta chains below was sequenced from the same sample in a study of response to subunit inactivated influenza vaccine. MiXCR, applied by TCRdb to the RT-PCR reads, yields one record per CDR3 protein. The repertoire includes about 530,000 distinct CDR3 sequences, 10% to 15% of them detected once, and roughly 10% sits in the top ten. The input for sequencing was PBMCs from blood, taken on the day of vaccination. The receptors come from a man aged 50 to 59 who received an inactivated influenza vaccine.

This clonotype has a count of ten or more. This chain uses TRBV13 with TRBJ2-7; D perhaps matches TRBD2 (5 bases). The V gene's germline CDR1 is PRHDT and CDR2 FYEKMQ (reference sequence). Trimming pared 5 bases from V and 5 bases from J, leaving 13 bases between. The CDR3 is 13 amino acids. The CDR3 sequence is CASSPQRVHEQYF. CDR3 coding DNA: TGTGCCAGCAGCCCCCAGAGGGTCCACGAGCAGTACTTC.

This clonotype was detected only a few times. The chain has TRBV7-9 and TRBJ2-7; TRBD2 is a possible D gene (6 bases). V was cut by 3 bases and J by 1 base, with 16 bases left in between. Germline CDR1 and CDR2: SEHNR and FQNEAQ (reference sequence). The CDR3 is 16 amino acids. CDR3 in DNA: TGTGCCAGCAGCTTGTCCGGGGGACCCTTTTCCTACGAGCAGTACTTC. Translated, it gives CASSLSGGPFSYEQYF. Full variable domain (remainder filled in from reference TRBV7-9 and TRBJ2-7): DTGVSQNPRHKITKRGQNVTFRCDPISEHNRLYWYRQTLGQGPEFLTYFQNEAQLEKSRLLSDRFSAERPKGSFSTLEIQRTEQGDSAMYLCASSLSGGPFSYEQYFGPGTRLTVT.

This clonotype was seen repeatedly, ten times or more. The chain couples TRBV5-1 to TRBJ2-1, with 9 bases that match TRBD1. The CDR3 is 15 amino acids. In germline, CDR1 is SGHRS, CDR2 YFSETQ. The junction had 7 bases not matched to a gene; V was cut back by 4 bases and J by 5 bases. The CDR3 reads CASSPGTGPHNEQFF. CDR3 bases: TGCGCCAGCAGCCCCGGGACAGGGCCCCACAATGAGCAGTTCTTC.

J is TRBJ2-7 and V is TRBV2, with TRBD2 as a possible D gene (6 bases). This CDR3 has 14 amino acids. Trimming stripped 1 base from V and 4 bases from J, with 11 bases between. CDR1 is SNHLY and CDR2 is FYNNEI in the germline V gene. The CDR3, as DNA: TGTGCCAGCAGTGAAGGCGGGACCCCATACGAGCAGTACTTC. It is translated as CASSEGGTPYEQYF.

This clonotype has more than one count but fewer than ten. The V and J genes are TRBV12-3 or TRBV12-4 and TRBJ2-1; TRBD1 might be the D (6 bases). The V and J ends lost 3 bases and 0 bases respectively, with 18 bases between them. The CDR3 runs 18 residues. Here the CDR3 DNA reads TGTGCCAGCAGTTTTAGGGGACAAAGATATAGCTCCTACAATGAGCAGTTCTTC. Its translation: CASSFRGQRYSSYNEQFF.

This chain links TRBV28 with TRBJ2-6; D is uncertain. Germline values: CDR1 MDHEN, CDR2 SYDVKM. Trimming removed 8 bases from V and 0 bases from J, with 8 bases in between. CDR3 length: 14 residues. The chain's CDR3 is CASRVHSGANVLTF. The CDR3 DNA is TGTGCCAGCCGGGTCCACTCTGGGGCCAACGTCCTGACTTTC.

This clonotype was observed at least ten times. CDR3: CASSQRVSYNEQFF. As DNA, the CDR3 is TGTGCCAGCAGCCAACGGGTCTCCTACAATGAGCAGTTCTTC. The chain links TRBV14 to TRBJ2-1; D ambiguous. The CDR3 is 14 residues long. CDR1 is SGHDN, CDR2 FVKESK, per germline. The germline V and J ends were trimmed by 2 bases and 0 bases, with 5 bases remaining between them.

The chain links TRBV30 to TRBJ1-6, with 9 bases lining up with TRBD1. The CDR3 covers 15 residues. V was clipped by 2 bases and J by 8 bases; unmatched bases: 7. CDR1 is GTSNPN, CDR2 SVGIG, per germline (reference sequence). CDR3 loop: CAWSFRDRAYSPLHF. CDR3 DNA sequence: TGTGCCTGGAGTTTCCGGGACAGGGCTTATTCACCCCTCCACTTT.

This clonotype was picked up many times. V usage is TRBV21-1 and J usage is TRBJ2-4; the D call of TRBD2 is as the table states it, not checked on the DNA. TRBV21-1 is a recognized pseudogene. The CDR3 spans 15 residues. In DNA form, the CDR3 reads TGTGCCAGCAGCAAAGGAGCGGGGGAGAAAAACATTCAGTACTTC. As protein: CASSKGAGEKNIQYF.

This clonotype was counted ten times or more. The rearrangement joins TRBV12-3 or TRBV12-4 to TRBJ2-2, with 8 bases lining up with TRBD2. Trimming took 5 bases from V and 4 from J; bases not matched to a gene: 12. The CDR3 loop spans 17 amino acids. CDR3 coding DNA: TGTGCCAGCAGTGGTAGCGGGGTCCATGGAATCACCGGGGAGCTGTTTTTT. It codes for CASSGSGVHGITGELFF.

This clonotype was detected a few times. This chain joins TRBV14 and TRBJ2-3, with a possible D match to TRBD2 (6 bases). V lost 0 bases and J lost 5, with 9 bases in between. The CDR3 runs 14 residues. CDR1 and CDR2 (germline): SGHDN, FVKESK. DNA for the CDR3: TGTGCCAGCAGCCAAGATATCGGGAGAGATACGCAGTATTTT. Its translation: CASSQDIGRDTQYF. Full variable domain (outside the CDR3, taken from reference TRBV14 and TRBJ2-3): EAGVTQFPSHSVIEKGQTVTLRCDPISGHDNLYWYRRVMGKEIKFLLHFVKESKQDESGMPNNRFLAERTGGTYSTLKVQPAELEDSGVYFCASSQDIGRDTQYFGPGTRLTVL.

This chain connects TRBV3-1 to TRBJ2-4; D may be TRBD1 (6 bases). This CDR3 comprises 15 residues. Germline V gene lookup returns CDR1 LGHDT and CDR2 YNNKEL (reference sequence). V was trimmed by 4 bases and J by 1 base, leaving 11 bases between them. The CDR3 loop reads CASSPDSSAKNIQYF. CDR3 bases: TGTGCCAGCAGCCCGGACAGTTCCGCCAAAAACATTCAGTACTTC.

This chain links TRBV12-3 or TRBV12-4 with TRBJ2-7; D is tentatively TRBD1 or TRBD2 (5 bases each). The length of the CDR3 is 13 residues. The ends were cut back, 4 bases at V and 3 bases at J, with 10 bases in the middle. The CDR3 sequence is CASSSGTRYEQYF. The CDR3 coding sequence is TGTGCCAGCAGTTCCGGGACGCGCTACGAGCAGTACTTC.

The chain links TRBV25-1 to TRBJ1-2; unclear D gene. Germline CDR1 reads MGHDK; CDR2 reads SYGVNS. Trimming left V 4 bases short and J 4 bases short, with 13 bases between. The CDR3 length is 14 residues. The CDR3 DNA sequence: TGTGCCAGCAGTGCGGCAGGCCCGTTCTATGGCTACACCTTC. Protein: CASSAAGPFYGYTF.

The chain couples TRBV20-1 to TRBJ2-1; 9 nucleotides agree with TRBD2. Germline V gene data show CDR1 as DFQATT and CDR2 as SNEGSKA (reference sequence). CDR3 length: 14 residues. J was trimmed by 5 bases and V by 5 bases; bases with no gene match: 7. The CDR3 DNA reads TGCAGTGCTGAAGGGACTAGCCGGGACAATGAGCAGTTCTTC. This translates into CSAEGTSRDNEQFF.

This clonotype has ten or more counts. DNA of the CDR3: TGTGCCTGGAGTGACCCTACCGGGACTAGAGGCCGCGTGACCCAGTACTTC. Its translation is CAWSDPTGTRGRVTQYF. The rearrangement links TRBV30 to TRBJ2-5, with TRBD2 identical over 8 bases. This CDR3 has 17 residues. With 1 base clipped from V and 7 bases from J, the junction kept 17 bases outside the gene matches. CDR1 GTSNPN and CDR2 SVGIG come from the germline V gene (reference sequence).

This chain uses TRBV6-2 or TRBV6-3 with TRBJ1-1; TRBD1 matches 9 bases. The V segment lost 6 bases and the J segment 5 bases; nucleotides outside the gene matches: 13. CDR3 length: 16 residues. Per germline, CDR1 MNHEY and CDR2 SVGEGT. CDR3 sequence: CASSPPRDRAGTEAFF. The CDR3 region has the DNA TGTGCCAGCAGCCCCCCTCGGGACAGGGCGGGGACTGAAGCTTTCTTT.

V is TRBV2 and J is TRBJ2-7, with 10 nucleotides matching TRBD1. Per germline, CDR1 SNHLY and CDR2 FYNNEI. This CDR3 spans 18 amino acids. In DNA, the CDR3 is TGTACCTTCAGTTTCGTTGGGGTCCAGGGACAGGGGCGGAGAGAGCAGTACTTC. Encoded protein: CTFSFVGVQGQGRREQYF.

This chain uses TRBV6-5 with TRBJ2-1, with TRBD2 matching 9 bases. V shed 2 bases, J shed 4 bases, and the junction held 6 bases outside the gene matches. This CDR3 is 16 amino acids long. Germline-derived CDR1 and CDR2 are MNHEY and SVGAGI. DNA for the CDR3: TGTGCCAGCAGTTACATCAAAGCGGGAGGTTACAATGAGCAGTTCTTC. Translation: CASSYIKAGGYNEQFF.

This clonotype was seen at least ten times. The chain combines TRBV12-3 or TRBV12-4 with TRBJ2-1; TRBD2 matches at 7 bases. Unmatched junction bases numbered 3, after V lost 2 bases and J lost 2 bases. The CDR3 runs 15 residues. The CDR3 nucleotides are TGTGCCAGCAGTTTAAGCGGGACCACCTACAATGAGCAGTTCTTC. Encoded protein: CASSLSGTTYNEQFF.

This clonotype was observed at least ten times. The chain combines TRBV28 with TRBJ1-5, with D possibly matching TRBD1 (6 bases). V shed 3 bases and J shed 4 bases, with 16 bases lying between them. From germline, CDR1 is MDHEN and CDR2 SYDVKM. CDR3 length equals 16 residues. CDR3 DNA: TGTGCCAGCAGTTTCCTCGGGGGACACAATAATCAGCCCCAGCATTTT. Its protein is CASSFLGGHNNQPQHF.